This T cell receptor beta chain was found in a study of T cells after posttransplantation cyclophosphamide. This clone has at least ten counts. Its target is unknown. Clones were read by immunoSEQ multiplex PCR, and TCRdb kept only the in-frame ones, dropping some. The sample has 30,000 or so clones, none seen only once. The ends were cut back, 3 bases at V and 6 bases at J, with 17 bases in the middle. The CDR3 runs to 16 residues. Germline-derived CDR1 and CDR2 are SEHNR and FQNEAQ (reference sequence). Study observations and caveats: Skin or GI-infiltrating T cells shared few TRB sequences with blood. Donor-recipient repertoire similarity was low at 1-2 months, rising over year one. Recipient CMV seropositivity and CMV reactivation strongly tracked TRB clonality.

The chain links TRBV7-9 to TRBJ2-2; D might be TRBD2 (6 bases). Sequenced material: PBMCs. The clonotype comes from a woman aged 60-75 years in good health, CMV-negative, and a related stem cell transplant donor. CDR3: CASSLSRDSRSGELFF. The CDR3 coding sequence is TGTGCCAGCAGCTTGTCCCGGGACTCTCGGTCCGGGGAGCTGTTTTTT.